This T cell receptor beta chain was captured in a study of identical twins. Template switching (which added a universal primer site) was used, and cDNA carried unique molecular identifiers. A single record per CDR3 protein comes from TCRdb applying MiXCR to the 5' RACE reads. The sample consists of some 500,000 distinct CDR3 sequences, over 12% of them appearing once. This clonotype was found a few times. Its antigen is unidentified. Points from the study as a whole: For out-of-frame beta sequences, excess twin sharing was weaker.

Germline V gene sequence: CDR1 SGHTA, CDR2 FQGNSA. Trimming left V 5 bases short and J 0 bases short, with 13 bases between. The CDR3 has 16 residues. This same sample was also part of a study on yellow fever vaccine responses in identical twins.

The chain joins TRBV7-2 to TRBJ1-4; D gene unclear. Sequencing input: CD4+ T cells sorted from blood. The clonotype originates from a woman aged 18-35 years in good health. The CDR3 DNA reads TGTGCCAGCAGCCTTACACTACATGCAACTAATGAAAAACTGTTTTTT. Protein sequence: CASSLTLHATNEKLFF.